The 21 T cell receptor beta chains reported below all come from one sample, sequenced in a study of blood T cells in healthy people across ages. Then a second PCR, running roughly 6 to 11 cycles, was carried out with a sample-barcoded 5' primer and a J-beta primer mix. TCRdb passed the 5' RACE reads through MiXCR, listing each CDR3 protein once. Of some 900,000 distinct CDR3 sequences listed, about 48% were seen once; the top ten hold under 15%. What was sequenced was blood. All receptors derive from a man aged 25-45 years in good health.

The genes are TRBV6-5 and TRBJ2-6, with D hard to call. CDR1 is MNHEY and CDR2 is SVGAGI in the germline V gene. The CDR3 loop spans 16 amino acids. The CDR3 DNA reads as TGTGCTACCAAGTTGGGCTTCGTCCCTGGGGCCAACGTCCTGACTTTC. It encodes CATKLGFVPGANVLTF.

V gene TRBV27 combines with J gene TRBJ2-1; D is unclear. CDR3 length: 14 residues. Trimming pared 5 bases from V and 0 bases from J, leaving 8 bases between. Germline CDR1 MNHEY, CDR2 SMNVEV (reference sequence). The CDR3 reads CASSPSPSYNEQFF. CDR3 nucleotides: TGTGCCAGCAGTCCTTCCCCCTCCTACAATGAGCAGTTCTTC.

The chain links TRBV9 to TRBJ1-2; D uncertain. The V gene lost 3 bases and the J gene lost 4 bases, with 16 bases spanning the gap. The germline gives CDR1 SGDLS, CDR2 YYNGEE. This CDR3 is built from 15 residues. Written as DNA, the CDR3 is TGTGCCAGCAGCGAACAAGGGTCGACTGCCTATGGCTACACCTTC. It is translated as CASSEQGSTAYGYTF.

Only a few counts were recorded for this clonotype. The chain recombines TRBV7-2 with TRBJ2-1; 9 bases fit TRBD2. The CDR3 has 16 residues. V shed 0 bases, J shed 6 bases, and the junction held 6 bases outside the gene matches. Per the germline V gene, CDR1 is SGHTA and CDR2 is FQGNSA. Here the CDR3 reads CASSLAYGLATNEQFF. The DNA of the CDR3 is TGTGCCAGCAGCTTAGCGTACGGACTAGCGACCAATGAGCAGTTCTTC.

The chain uses TRBV7-2 and TRBJ2-7; D remains ambiguous. Near its end, the DNA agrees better with TRBJ2-5, so the J call may be wrong. In germline, CDR1 is SGHTA, CDR2 FQGNSA. The CDR3 spans 13 residues. The CDR3 coding sequence is TGTGCCAGCAGCTCCCGGGTGATGGAGACCCAGTACTTC. Translating gives CASSSRVMETQYF.

Note on this clonotype: With a much larger clone just one base away, this may be a read error. The rearrangement uses TRBV12-3 or TRBV12-4 and TRBJ2-4, with TRBD1 identical over 7 bases. Unmatched junction bases numbered 16, after V lost 7 bases and J lost 13 bases. The length of the CDR3 is 14 residues. CDR3 region: CASNRDSEGYGQYF. The CDR3, as DNA: TGTGCCAGCAATAGGGACAGCGAGGGCTACGGGCAGTACTTC.

The chain combines TRBV12-3 or TRBV12-4 with TRBJ2-1, with 8 bases lining up with TRBD2. This CDR3 is built from 16 residues. Trimming took 4 bases from V and 4 from J; bases not matched to a gene: 9. CDR3 sequence: CASSSQLADPYNEQFF. The CDR3 coding sequence is TGTGCCAGCAGTTCACAACTAGCGGATCCATACAATGAGCAGTTCTTC.

The chain couples TRBV28 to TRBJ2-4, with 8 positions matching TRBD1. The end of the DNA aligns better with TRBJ2-7, so the J call may be wrong. Germline lookup yields CDR1 MDHEN and CDR2 SYDVKM. CDR3 length: 14 residues. CDR3 sequence reads: CASRPQGDTYEQYF. The CDR3 coding sequence is TGTGCCAGCAGACCACAGGGGGACACCTACGAGCAGTACTTC.

The gene calls are TRBV2 and TRBJ1-1, with D unresolved. The CDR3 runs to 14 residues. Trimming removed 6 bases at V and 5 bases at J, with 16 bases between. Germline CDR1 SNHLY, CDR2 FYNNEI. This CDR3 is CASSGLVPGTEAFF. The CDR3 DNA is TGTGCCAGCAGCGGCCTCGTCCCGGGGACTGAAGCTTTCTTT.

Comments on this clonotype: A much larger clone lies one base from this, so it may be a read error. The V and J genes are TRBV7-9 and TRBJ2-5, with D maybe TRBD2 (5 bases). V was shortened by 5 bases and J by 5 bases, with 9 bases between the two germline ends. Germline values: CDR1 SEHNR, CDR2 FQNEAQ (reference sequence). The CDR3 spans 12 residues. The CDR3 DNA reads TGTGCCAGCAGCACTAGTAGGGAGACCCAGTACTTC. Translation gives CASSTSRETQYF.

This clonotype has only a few counts. The J gene is TRBJ1-5, the V gene TRBV4-2, with 7 bases fitting TRBD1. Trimming cost V 0 bases and J 5 bases; bases outside gene matches: 4. This CDR3 region has 15 residues. The V gene's germline CDR1 is LGHNA and CDR2 YNFKEQ. The CDR3 here is CASSQDDRADQPQHF. CDR3 nucleotide sequence: TGTGCCAGCAGCCAAGATGACAGGGCCGATCAGCCCCAGCATTTT.

The gene calls are TRBV20-1 and TRBJ2-5; 10 bases map to TRBD1. The end of the DNA is better explained by TRBJ2-7, so the J call may be wrong. The CDR3 has 17 residues. CDR1 DFQATT and CDR2 SNEGSKA come from the germline V gene (reference sequence). CDR3 residues: CSARDTGTGVVLAEQYF. CDR3 bases: TGCAGTGCTAGAGACACCGGGACAGGGGTAGTACTGGCCGAGCAGTACTTC.

The chain recombines TRBV27 with TRBJ2-6, with D hard to call. CDR3 size: 16 residues. Germline V gene sequence: CDR1 MNHEY, CDR2 SMNVEV (reference sequence). V lost 8 bases and J lost 0, with 14 bases in between. In nucleotides, the CDR3 is TGTGCCAGCTATTCAAGATCCAACTCTGGGGCCAACGTCCTGACTTTC. It specifies CASYSRSNSGANVLTF.

The J gene is TRBJ2-3, the V gene TRBV2; 10 bases line up with TRBD1. Germline CDR1 reads SNHLY; CDR2 reads FYNNEI. CDR3 length: 15 residues. The J segment lost 5 bases and the V segment lost 11 bases, leaving 13 bases of the junction unmatched. The CDR3 sequence is CAGGSDRGRQDTQYF. As DNA, the CDR3 is TGTGCCGGAGGAAGTGACAGGGGGCGTCAAGATACGCAGTATTTT.

This clonotype was counted many times. The chain joins TRBV4-1 to TRBJ2-7, with a weak D call TRBD1 (6 bases). The CDR3 loop spans 16 amino acids. In germline, CDR1 is MGHRA, CDR2 YSYEKL. V was trimmed by 4 bases and J by 2 bases, leaving 18 bases between them. The CDR3 loop is CASSPLDRKDPYEQYF. The CDR3 nucleotides read TGCGCCAGCAGCCCTTTGGACAGAAAGGACCCCTACGAGCAGTACTTC.

The genes are TRBV29-1 and TRBJ2-7; no clear D gene. The CDR3 is made up of 12 amino acids. The germline CDR1 and CDR2 sequences are SQVTM and ANQGSEA. V lost 6 bases, J lost 3 bases, and 12 bases lay in between. Written as DNA, the CDR3 is TGCAGCGTGGCGGCAGCCCGCTACGAGCAGTACTTC. Protein: CSVAAARYEQYF.

The rearrangement joins TRBV7-9 to TRBJ1-1; perhaps TRBD1 as D (5 bases). The CDR3 runs to 12 residues. Per germline, CDR1 SEHNR and CDR2 FQNEAQ (reference sequence). Trimming pared 1 base from V and 11 bases from J, leaving 11 bases between. CDR3 sequence: CASSLVPGGAFF. Here the CDR3 DNA reads TGTGCCAGCAGCTTAGTTCCCGGGGGGGCTTTCTTT.

The chain couples TRBV20-1 to TRBJ2-3; perhaps TRBD2 as D (7 bases). The CDR3 loop spans 15 amino acids. Germline V gene sequence: CDR1 DFQATT, CDR2 SNEGSKA (reference sequence). V was clipped by 0 bases and J by 3 bases, with 13 bases between them. This CDR3 is CSARDTRGPTDTQYF. The CDR3, as DNA: TGCAGTGCTAGAGATACGCGGGGGCCGACAGATACGCAGTATTTT.

This clonotype was recorded only once. The rearrangement links TRBV4-1 to TRBJ2-1; no reliable D call. The J call is in doubt because the DNA end fits TRBJ2-7 better. The germline V gene encodes CDR1 MGHRA and CDR2 YSYEKL. This CDR3 is 16 amino acids long. CDR3 amino acids: CASSQGSQSSYNEQYF. In DNA form, the CDR3 reads TGCGCCAGCAGCCAAGGGTCTCAGAGCTCCTACAATGAGCAGTACTTC.

J is TRBJ2-7 and V is TRBV20-1; perhaps TRBD2 as D (5 bases). This CDR3 comprises 12 residues. Germline CDR1 reads DFQATT; CDR2 reads SNEGSKA (reference sequence). Trimming pared 7 bases from V and 1 base from J, leaving 11 bases between. DNA of the CDR3: TGCAGTGGTTCCCGAGGGTCCTACGAGCAGTACTTC. It yields the protein CSGSRGSYEQYF.

The genes are TRBV3-1 and TRBJ1-1; no firm D call. CDR3 length equals 13 residues. V lost 0 bases and J lost 11, with 13 bases in between. The germline V gene has CDR1 LGHDT and CDR2 YNNKEL (reference sequence). The CDR3 sequence is CASSQEGTQLAFF. CDR3 sequence (DNA): TGTGCCAGCAGCCAAGAGGGCACACAGTTGGCTTTCTTT.